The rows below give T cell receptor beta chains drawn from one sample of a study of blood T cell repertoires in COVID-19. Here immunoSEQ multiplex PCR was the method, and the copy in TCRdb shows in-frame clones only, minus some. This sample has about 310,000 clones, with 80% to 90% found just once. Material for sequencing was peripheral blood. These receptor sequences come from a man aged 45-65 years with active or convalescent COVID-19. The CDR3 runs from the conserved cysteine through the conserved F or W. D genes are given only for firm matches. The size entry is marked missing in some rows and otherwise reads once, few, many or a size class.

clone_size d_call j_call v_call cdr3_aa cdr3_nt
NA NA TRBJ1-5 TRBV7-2 CASSWRGGNQPQHF TGTGCCAGCAGCTGGAGAGGCGGCAATCAGCCCCAGCATTTT
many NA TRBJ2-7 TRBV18 CASSRLDSGYEQYF TGTGCCAGCTCACGACTGGACAGCGGCTACGAGCAGTACTTC
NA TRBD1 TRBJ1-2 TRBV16 CASSQSRQGTYGYTF TGTGCCAGCAGCCAATCTAGACAGGGGACCTATGGCTACACCTTC
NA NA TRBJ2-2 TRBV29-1 CSVLPQGDTGELFF TGCAGCGTACTACCACAGGGAGACACCGGGGAGCTGTTTTTT
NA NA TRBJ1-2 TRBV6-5 CASSYLPDGGYTF TGTGCCAGCAGTTACCTTCCTGATGGCGGCTACACCTTC
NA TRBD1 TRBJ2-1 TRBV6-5 CASSYRDRGRRDEQFF TGTGCCAGCAGCTACAGGGACAGGGGGCGTAGAGATGAGCAGTTCTTC
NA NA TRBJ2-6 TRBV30 CAWSGSAGANVLTF TGTGCCTGGAGTGGGTCGGCTGGGGCCAACGTCCTGACTTTC
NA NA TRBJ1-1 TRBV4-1 CASRTRVDYENTEAFF TGCGCCAGCAGAACACGGGTTGACTATGAGAACACTGAAGCTTTCTTT
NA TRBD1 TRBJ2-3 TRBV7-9 CASSHGQGDGDTQYF TGTGCCAGCAGCCACGGACAGGGCGACGGAGATACGCAGTATTTT
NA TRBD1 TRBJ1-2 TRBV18 CASSVDRGGYTF TGTGCCAGCTCAGTGGACAGGGGTGGCTACACCTTC
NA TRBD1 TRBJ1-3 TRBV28 CASSLGQGASGNTIYF TGTGCCAGCAGTTTGGGACAGGGCGCCTCTGGAAACACCATATATTTT
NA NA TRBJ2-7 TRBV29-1 CSARGGSYEQYF TGCAGCGCGCGAGGGGGCTCCTACGAGCAGTACTTC
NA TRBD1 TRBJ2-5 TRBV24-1 CATSELQGSQETQYF TGTGCCACCAGTGAATTACAGGGGTCCCAAGAGACCCAGTACTTC
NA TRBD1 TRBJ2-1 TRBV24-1 CATSDRGQGLNNEQFF TGTGCCACCAGTGACCGGGGACAGGGACTAAACAATGAGCAGTTCTTC
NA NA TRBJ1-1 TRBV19 CASTSPGGDTEAFF TGTGCCAGTACCTCCCCCGGAGGGGACACTGAAGCTTTCTTT
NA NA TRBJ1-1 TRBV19 CASRLTGNTEAFF TGTGCCAGTAGGTTAACAGGAAACACTGAAGCTTTCTTT
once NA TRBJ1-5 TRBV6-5 CASSSQGPSNQPQHF TGTGCCAGCAGTTCACAGGGACCTAGCAATCAGCCCCAGCATTTT
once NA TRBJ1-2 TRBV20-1 CSVPSRGGYTF TGCAGTGTCCCAAGTAGAGGTGGCTACACCTTC
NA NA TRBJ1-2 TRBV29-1 CSVGTNYGYTF TGCAGCGTTGGGACAAACTATGGCTACACCTTC
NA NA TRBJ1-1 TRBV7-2 CASSLRQLTEAFF TGTGCCAGCAGCTTACGACAGCTCACTGAAGCTTTCTTT
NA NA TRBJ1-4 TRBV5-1 CASSLTGSSEKLFF TGCGCCAGCAGCTTAACAGGGAGTTCAGAAAAACTGTTTTTT
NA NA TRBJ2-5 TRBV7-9 CASSLGSLQETQYF TGTGCCAGCAGCTTAGGTTCTCTGCAAGAGACCCAGTACTTC
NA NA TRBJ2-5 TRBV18 CASSLGGVQETQYF TGTGCCAGCTCACTAGGCGGGGTTCAAGAGACCCAGTACTTC
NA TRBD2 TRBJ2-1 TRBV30 CAWRRLAGGYEQFF TGTGCCTGGAGACGGCTAGCGGGGGGGTATGAGCAGTTCTTC
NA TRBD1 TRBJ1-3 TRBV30 CAWSRQGGSGNTIYF TGTGCCTGGAGTAGACAGGGTGGATCTGGAAACACCATATATTTT
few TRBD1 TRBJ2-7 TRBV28 CASSSSGTVSLSSYEQYF TGTGCCAGCAGTTCATCAGGGACAGTTTCCCTTAGCTCCTACGAGCAGTACTTC
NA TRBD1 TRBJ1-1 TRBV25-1 CASRPGTGGVATEAFF TGTGCCAGCCGCCCTGGGACAGGGGGCGTCGCTACTGAAGCTTTCTTT
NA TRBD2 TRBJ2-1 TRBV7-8 CASSLELSSGGTDSYNEQFF TGTGCCAGCAGCTTAGAGTTGTCTAGCGGGGGGACCGATTCCTACAATGAGCAGTTCTTC
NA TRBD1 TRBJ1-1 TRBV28 CASRYLGGNTEAFF TGTGCCAGCAGATATTTAGGGGGCAACACTGAAGCTTTCTTT
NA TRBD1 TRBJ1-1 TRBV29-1 CSAAGTANTEAFF TGCAGCGCCGCCGGGACAGCGAACACTGAAGCTTTCTTT
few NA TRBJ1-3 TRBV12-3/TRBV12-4 CASSSQYGNTIYF TGTGCCAGCAGTTCCCAGTACGGAAACACCATATATTTT
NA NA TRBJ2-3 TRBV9 CASSVGQVWDTQYF TGTGCCAGCAGCGTAGGACAGGTTTGGGATACGCAGTATTTT
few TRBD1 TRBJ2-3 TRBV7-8 CASSSTRTGPTQYF TGTGCCAGCAGCTCCACCCGGACAGGCCCTACGCAGTATTTT
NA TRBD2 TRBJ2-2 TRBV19 CAISGGADTGELFF TGTGCCATCAGCGGGGGGGCGGACACCGGGGAGCTGTTTTTT
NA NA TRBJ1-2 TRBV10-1 CATRISNYGYTF TGCGCCACTAGGATATCTAACTATGGCTACACCTTC
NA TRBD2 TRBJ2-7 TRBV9 CASSVTAGGSYEQYF TGTGCCAGCAGCGTGACAGCGGGGGGCTCCTACGAGCAGTACTTC
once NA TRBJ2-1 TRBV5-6 CASSLVSNEQFF TGTGCCAGCAGCTTGGTTAGCAATGAGCAGTTCTTC
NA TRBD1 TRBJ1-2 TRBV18 CASSPDRDYGYTF TGTGCCAGCTCACCGGACAGGGACTATGGCTACACCTTC
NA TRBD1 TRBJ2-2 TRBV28 CASSLLRQGSNTGELFF TGTGCCAGCAGTTTACTGCGACAGGGTAGTAACACCGGGGAGCTGTTTTTT
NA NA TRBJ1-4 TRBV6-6 CASRQLSNEKLFF TGTGCCAGCCGACAGCTAAGTAATGAAAAACTGTTTTTT
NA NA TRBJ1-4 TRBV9 CASSVAGDVATNEKLFF TGTGCCAGCAGCGTAGCGGGAGACGTTGCAACTAATGAAAAACTGTTTTTT
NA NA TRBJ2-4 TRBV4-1 CASSQDPGSNIQYF TGCGCCAGCAGCCAAGATCCAGGGTCCAACATTCAGTACTTC
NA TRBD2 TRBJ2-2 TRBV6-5 CASSPLAGGTGELFF TGTGCCAGCAGCCCCCTAGCGGGAGGGACCGGGGAGCTGTTTTTT
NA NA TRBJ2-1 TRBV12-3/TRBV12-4 CASSADRSRGQFF TGTGCCAGCAGTGCCGACAGGTCCCGGGGCCAGTTCTTC
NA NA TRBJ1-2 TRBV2 CASRSTGLDYGYTF TGTGCCAGCAGGTCGACAGGTCTGGACTATGGCTACACCTTC
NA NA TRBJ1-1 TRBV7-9 CASSFNVNTEAFF TGTGCCAGCAGCTTCAATGTGAACACTGAAGCTTTCTTT
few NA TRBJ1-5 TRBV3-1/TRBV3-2 CASSQRHGENQPQHF TGTGCCAGCAGCCAGCGCCATGGAGAGAATCAGCCCCAGCATTTT
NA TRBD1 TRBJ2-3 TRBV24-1 CATSDPRTGVDTQYF TGTGCCACCAGTGATCCGAGGACAGGGGTGGATACGCAGTATTTT